The next 11 T cell receptor beta chains were all read from a single sample in a study of OX40 agonist ivuxolimab in advanced cancers. Sequencing used immunoSEQ multiplex PCR; TCRdb keeps in-frame clones, though not all of them. The data show some 58,000 clones, roughly 89% seen once. This material consisted of CD4+ or CD8+ T cells sorted from blood, taken in a trial of the OX40 agonist ivuxolimab. The receptor source for this set is an adult with an advanced solid tumor such as melanoma, head and neck, liver or kidney cancer.

The chain uses TRBV5-1 and TRBJ1-5; D uncertain. The CDR3 consists of 13 residues. Looked up from germline, CDR1 is SGHRS and CDR2 is YFSETQ. V shed 0 bases and J shed 3 bases, with 4 bases lying between them. CDR3 region: CASSLDFNQPQHF. As DNA, the CDR3 is TGCGCCAGCAGCTTGGACTTCAATCAGCCCCAGCATTTT. The entire variable domain, with the rest obtained from reference TRBV5-1 and TRBJ1-5, is as follows: KAGVTQTPRYLIKTRGQQVTLSCSPISGHRSVSWYQQTPGQGLQFLFEYFSETQRNKGNFPGRFSGRQFSNSRSEMNVSTLELGDSALYLCASSLDFNQPQHFGDGTRLSIL.

The chain is built from TRBV18 and TRBJ2-6, with D uncertain. Germline CDR1 is KGHSH and CDR2 is LQKENI. This CDR3 has 13 amino acids. The ends were cut back, 6 bases at V and 1 base at J, with 4 bases in the middle. The CDR3: CASSVSGANVLTF. The CDR3 DNA is TGTGCCAGCTCGGTATCTGGGGCCAACGTCCTGACTTTC.

The J gene is TRBJ1-4, the V gene TRBV19, with a weak D call TRBD1 (6 bases). Germline values: CDR1 LNHDA, CDR2 SQIVND (reference sequence). The V end lost 8 bases, the J end lost 3 bases, and 19 bases lay between the germline ends. This CDR3 is 16 amino acids long. The CDR3 bases are TGTGCCAGTTCGTGGAGACAGGTGCTTGCTAATGAAAAACTGTTTTTT. Translated: CASSWRQVLANEKLFF.

CDR3 residues: CASSFDPLDGNTIYF. CDR3 DNA sequence: TGTGCCAGCAGCTTTGACCCCCTCGACGGAAACACCATATATTTT. J is TRBJ1-3 and V is TRBV5-5, with D unresolved. The germline V gene encodes CDR1 SGHKS and CDR2 YYEKEE (reference sequence). Trimming took off 2 bases at V and 4 bases at J, with 13 bases between the two ends. This CDR3 region has 15 residues.

This clone was detected once. The rearrangement links TRBV5-4 to TRBJ2-1; no clear D. V was clipped by 2 bases and J by 4 bases, with 7 bases between them. The CDR3 spans 13 residues. Germline V gives CDR1 SGHNT, CDR2 YYREEE (reference sequence). Here the CDR3 DNA reads TGTGCCAGCAGCTTAGAGGCTTACAATGAGCAGTTCTTC. It translates to CASSLEAYNEQFF.

This rearrangement joins TRBV4-1 to TRBJ1-2; the D gene is possibly TRBD1 (6 bases). V was clipped by 3 bases and J by 7 bases, with 15 bases between them. Germline loops: CDR1 MGHRA, CDR2 YSYEKL. The CDR3 consists of 14 residues. CDR3 in DNA: TGCGCCAGCAGCCAGGATAACAGGGACGGTGGCTACACCTTC. Protein product: CASSQDNRDGGYTF.

The chain couples TRBV11-2 to TRBJ2-3; 9 nucleotides match TRBD2. With V trimmed by 1 base and J by 6 bases, 8 bases remained unmatched. The CDR3 consists of 16 residues. The germline gives CDR1 SGHAT, CDR2 FQNNGV. The CDR3 DNA sequence: TGTGCCAGCAGCTTAGTTCTCGCGGGAGGGCTTGATACGCAGTATTTT. Residues: CASSLVLAGGLDTQYF.

J is TRBJ2-1 and V is TRBV11-3; D gene ambiguous. Trimming took off 0 bases at V and 3 bases at J, with 3 bases between the two ends. The CDR3 sequence is 13 residues long. The germline gives CDR1 SGHNT, CDR2 YENEEA. The CDR3 nucleotides read TGTGCCAGCAGCTTAGAGGTCTACAATGAGCAGTTCTTC. Amino acids: CASSLEVYNEQFF. Full variable domain (missing parts from reference TRBV11-3 and TRBJ2-1): EAGVVQSPRYKIIEKKQPVAFWCNPISGHNTLYWYLQNLGQGPELLIRYENEEAVDDSQLPKDRFSAERLKGVDSTLKIQPAELGDSAVYLCASSLEVYNEQFFGPGTRLTVL.

This chain uses TRBV5-4 with TRBJ2-7; 13 nucleotides agree with TRBD2. After removal of 1 base from V and 4 bases from J, the junction contained 2 bases not matched to a gene. The CDR3 contains 15 residues. CDR1 is SGHNT and CDR2 is YYREEE in the germline V gene (reference sequence). CDR3 in DNA: TGTGCCAGCAGCTTGACTAGCGGGAGGGGTTACGAGCAGTACTTC. Translation gives CASSLTSGRGYEQYF.

This chain links TRBV5-1 with TRBJ2-7; 7 bases align to TRBD2. V lost 0 bases and J lost 0; bases outside the gene matches: 3. CDR1 and CDR2 (germline): SGHRS, YFSETQ. This CDR3 is 15 amino acids long. CDR3 sequence: CASSLELARSYEQYF. In DNA form, the CDR3 reads TGCGCCAGCAGCTTGGAACTAGCGCGCTCCTACGAGCAGTACTTC. Variable domain in full (rest from reference TRBV5-1 and TRBJ2-7): KAGVTQTPRYLIKTRGQQVTLSCSPISGHRSVSWYQQTPGQGLQFLFEYFSETQRNKGNFPGRFSGRQFSNSRSEMNVSTLELGDSALYLCASSLELARSYEQYFGPGTRLTVT.

The V gene is TRBV7-6, the J gene TRBJ2-7; the D gene is possibly TRBD1 (6 bases). This CDR3 spans 15 amino acids. Trimming took 1 base from V and 3 from J, leaving 13 bases between them. Germline CDR1 reads SGHVS; CDR2 reads FNYEAQ. CDR3 sequence reads: CASSLVSQGNYEQYF. The CDR3 DNA sequence: TGTGCCAGCAGCTTAGTCTCGCAGGGGAACTACGAGCAGTACTTC.